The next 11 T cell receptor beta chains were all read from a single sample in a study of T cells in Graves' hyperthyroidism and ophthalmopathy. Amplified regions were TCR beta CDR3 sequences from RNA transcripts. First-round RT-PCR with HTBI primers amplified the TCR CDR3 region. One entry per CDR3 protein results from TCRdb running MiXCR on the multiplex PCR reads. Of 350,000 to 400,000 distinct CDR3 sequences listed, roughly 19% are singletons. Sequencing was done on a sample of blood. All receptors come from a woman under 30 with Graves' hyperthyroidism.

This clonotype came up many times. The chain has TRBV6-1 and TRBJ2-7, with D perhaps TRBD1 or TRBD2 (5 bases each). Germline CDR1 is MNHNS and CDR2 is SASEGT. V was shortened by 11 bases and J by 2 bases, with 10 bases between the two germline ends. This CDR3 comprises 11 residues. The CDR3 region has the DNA TGTGCCTGCCGGGGCACCTACGAGCAGTACTTC. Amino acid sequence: CACRGTYEQYF.

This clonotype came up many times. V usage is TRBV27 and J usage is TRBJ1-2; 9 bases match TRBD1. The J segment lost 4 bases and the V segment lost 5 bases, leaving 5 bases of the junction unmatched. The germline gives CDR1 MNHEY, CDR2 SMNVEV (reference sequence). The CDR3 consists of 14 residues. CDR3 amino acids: CASSRGTGLYGYTF. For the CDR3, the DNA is TGTGCCAGCAGTAGGGGGACAGGGCTCTATGGCTACACCTTC.

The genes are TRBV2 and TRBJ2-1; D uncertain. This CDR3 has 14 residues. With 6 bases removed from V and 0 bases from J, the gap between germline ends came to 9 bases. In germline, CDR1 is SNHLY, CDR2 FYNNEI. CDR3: CASSMTGSYNEQFF. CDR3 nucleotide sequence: TGTGCCAGCAGCATGACTGGCTCCTACAATGAGCAGTTCTTC.

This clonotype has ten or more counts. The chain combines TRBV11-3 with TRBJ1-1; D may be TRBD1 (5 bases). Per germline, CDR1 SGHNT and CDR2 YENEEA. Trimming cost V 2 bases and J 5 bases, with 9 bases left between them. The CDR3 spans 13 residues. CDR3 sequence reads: CASSLQGWTEAFF. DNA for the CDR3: TGTGCCAGCAGCTTACAGGGTTGGACTGAAGCTTTCTTT.

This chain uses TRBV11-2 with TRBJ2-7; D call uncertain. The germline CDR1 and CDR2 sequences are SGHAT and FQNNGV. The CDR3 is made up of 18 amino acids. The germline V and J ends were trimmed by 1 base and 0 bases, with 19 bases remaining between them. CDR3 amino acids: CASSLGVDFRSGSYEQYF. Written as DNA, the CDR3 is TGTGCCAGCAGCTTAGGTGTTGACTTCCGATCGGGCTCCTACGAGCAGTACTTC. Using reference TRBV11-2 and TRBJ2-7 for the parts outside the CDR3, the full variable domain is EAGVAQSPRYKIIEKRQSVAFWCNPISGHATLYWYQQILGQGPKLLIQFQNNGVVDDSQLPKDRFSAERLKGVDSTLKIQPAKLEDSAVYLCASSLGVDFRSGSYEQYFGPGTRLTVT.

The CDR3 DNA reads TGTGCCAGCAGTGGCCCGAGTTGGGTGAACACTGAAGCTTTCTTT. Translating it yields CASSGPSWVNTEAFF. This rearrangement joins TRBV2 to TRBJ1-1; D unresolved. CDR3 size: 15 residues. Germline loops: CDR1 SNHLY, CDR2 FYNNEI. V lost 4 bases and J 0 bases, leaving 12 bases between the germline ends.

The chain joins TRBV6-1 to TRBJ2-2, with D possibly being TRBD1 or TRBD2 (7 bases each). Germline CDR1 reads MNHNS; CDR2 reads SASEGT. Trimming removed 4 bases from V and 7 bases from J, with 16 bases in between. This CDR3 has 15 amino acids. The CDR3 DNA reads TGTGCCAGCAGTGCTAGGGAGGGGGCGGTCGGGGAGCTGTTTTTT. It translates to CASSAREGAVGELFF.

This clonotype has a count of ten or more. As DNA, the CDR3 is TGTGCCAGCAGTGAAAATCCCGGGGCTGGGAATCAGCCCCAGCATTTT. This encodes CASSENPGAGNQPQHF. J is TRBJ1-5 and V is TRBV6-1, with a tentative D call TRBD1 (5 bases). From germline, CDR1 is MNHNS and CDR2 SASEGT. The CDR3 runs 16 residues. Trimming removed 2 bases at V and 4 bases at J, with 15 bases between.

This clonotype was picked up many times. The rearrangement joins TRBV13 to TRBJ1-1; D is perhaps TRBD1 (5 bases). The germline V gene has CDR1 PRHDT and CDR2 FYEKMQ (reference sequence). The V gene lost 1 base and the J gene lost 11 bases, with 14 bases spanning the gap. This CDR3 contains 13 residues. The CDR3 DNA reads TGTGCCAGCAGCTTAGTGCGGGACCGAAGGGCTTTCTTT. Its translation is CASSLVRDRRAFF.

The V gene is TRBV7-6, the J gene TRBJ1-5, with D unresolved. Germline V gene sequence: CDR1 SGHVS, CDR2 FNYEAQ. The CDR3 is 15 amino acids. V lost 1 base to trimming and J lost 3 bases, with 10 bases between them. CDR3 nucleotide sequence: TGTGCCAGCAGCTTAGATTCCAGGTTCAATCAGCCCCAGCATTTT. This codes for CASSLDSRFNQPQHF.

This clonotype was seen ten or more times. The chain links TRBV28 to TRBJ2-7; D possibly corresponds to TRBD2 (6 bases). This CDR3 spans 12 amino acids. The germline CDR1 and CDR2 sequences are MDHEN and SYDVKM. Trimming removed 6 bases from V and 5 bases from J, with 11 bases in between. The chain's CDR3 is CASSLRRDEQYF. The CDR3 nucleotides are TGTGCCAGCAGCTTGCGGAGGGACGAGCAGTACTTC.